This is a list of T cell receptor beta chains from one sample in a study of cytomegalovirus exposure and HLA in healthy donors. The table came from immunoSEQ multiplex PCR; TCRdb's copy has only in-frame clones and leaves some out. This sample yields about 86,000 clones, of which roughly 85% are seen a single time; roughly 6% belongs to the top ten. The source material was PBMCs. The receptors here all came from a female donor in good health and CMV-seronegative. Each CDR3 is given with its conserved first and last residue.

V gene: TRBV6-1
J gene: TRBJ1-2
CDR3 protein: CASSEGSFFYGYTF

V gene: TRBV11-2
J gene: TRBJ2-3
CDR3 protein: CASSTLTRGDTQYF

V gene: TRBV4-3
J gene: TRBJ2-7
CDR3 protein: CASSQDLLYEQYF

V gene: TRBV7-3
J gene: TRBJ1-1
CDR3 protein: CASSIYRGREAFF

V gene: TRBV4-2
J gene: TRBJ1-1
CDR3 protein: CASSQEFGQNTEAFF

V gene: TRBV27
J gene: TRBJ2-4
CDR3 protein: CASSPTDRGSAKNIQYF

V gene: TRBV9
J gene: TRBJ1-4
CDR3 protein: CASSVSPREVYEKLFF

V gene: TRBV10-1
J gene: TRBJ2-1
CDR3 protein: CASRGLAESSYNEQFF

V gene: TRBV9
J gene: TRBJ2-7
CDR3 protein: CASSAGTGYYEQYF

V gene: TRBV7-9
J gene: TRBJ2-7
CDR3 protein: CASSLTSGGSYEQYF

V gene: TRBV5-1
J gene: TRBJ2-7
CDR3 protein: CASSSVDSYEQYF

V gene: TRBV14
J gene: TRBJ2-5
CDR3 protein: CASSPPFTAQETQYF

V gene: TRBV7-2
J gene: TRBJ2-3
CDR3 protein: CASSARLAGGDTQYF

V gene: TRBV6-1
J gene: TRBJ1-5
CDR3 protein: CASSEVGGRNQPQHF

V gene: TRBV11-2
J gene: TRBJ1-4
CDR3 protein: CASSLEGRGREKLFF

V gene: TRBV10-3
J gene: TRBJ2-1
CDR3 protein: CAIKTGLAGGSEQFF

V gene: TRBV4-2
J gene: TRBJ2-3
CDR3 protein: CASSQGAGEIDTQYF

V gene: TRBV5-1
J gene: TRBJ2-3
CDR3 protein: CASSLIEAAASGGDTQYF

V gene: TRBV6-4
J gene: TRBJ1-1
CDR3 protein: CASKRRGERGTEAFF

V gene: TRBV6-5
J gene: TRBJ1-2
CDR3 protein: CASSYSLAGSYGYTF

V gene: TRBV10-3
J gene: TRBJ2-7
CDR3 protein: CAIGVAGGTYEQYF

V gene: TRBV28
J gene: TRBJ2-1
CDR3 protein: CASSLSPGQGAPAFYNEQFF

V gene: TRBV4-2
J gene: TRBJ1-4
CDR3 protein: CASSQGREYEKLFF

V gene: TRBV28
J gene: TRBJ1-1
CDR3 protein: CASSLNRRNTEAFF

V gene: TRBV6-6
J gene: TRBJ2-7
CDR3 protein: CASSGLAGDYEQYF

V gene: TRBV6-5
J gene: TRBJ1-1
CDR3 protein: CASKGTAMNTEAFF

V gene: TRBV27
J gene: TRBJ1-3
CDR3 protein: CASSYTGTGSGNTIYF

V gene: TRBV27
J gene: TRBJ1-2
CDR3 protein: CASSLTVANYGYTF

V gene: TRBV5-1
J gene: TRBJ2-5
CDR3 protein: CASSWGKREDQETQYF

V gene: TRBV6-1
J gene: TRBJ2-7
CDR3 protein: CASTGMPYEQYF

V gene: TRBV27
J gene: TRBJ1-5
CDR3 protein: CASSLQGEQPQHF

V gene: TRBV4-2
J gene: TRBJ2-7
CDR3 protein: CASSPGTSGGALAEQYF